A single sample is the source of the 32 T cell receptor beta chains below, sequenced in a study of blood T cell repertoires in COVID-19. Profiling relied on immunoSEQ multiplex PCR, and the TCRdb table lists in-frame clones only, not all of them. The sample yields around 400,000 clones, approximately 90% seen once. Sequencing was done on a sample of PBMCs or T cells enriched from blood (not recorded which). The receptors were gathered from a woman aged 18-29 years who had been exposed to COVID-19.

Worth noting for this clone: Other DNA sequences in this sample translate to the same CDR3. The V gene is TRBV6-5, the J gene TRBJ2-5; possible D gene TRBD2, 5 bases. Trimming left V 0 bases short and J 2 bases short, with 7 bases between. The V gene's germline CDR1 is MNHEY and CDR2 SVGAGI. This CDR3 region has 14 residues. The CDR3 DNA follows: TGTGCCAGCAGTTACTCCGGACTTCAAGAGACCCAGTACTTC. This encodes CASSYSGLQETQYF.

The V and J genes are TRBV5-1 and TRBJ2-1, with TRBD2 identical over 11 bases. This CDR3 has 15 amino acids. CDR1 and CDR2 from the germline V gene are SGHRS and YFSETQ. J gave up 6 bases and V 9 bases, and 11 bases lay outside the gene matches. The CDR3 sequence is CATSPGLAEVNEQFF. As DNA, the CDR3 is TGCGCCACTTCACCGGGACTAGCGGAAGTCAATGAGCAGTTCTTC.

This clone showed up just a few times. The genes are TRBV6-1 and TRBJ2-7; D unresolved. The V and J ends lost 3 bases and 3 bases respectively, with 9 bases between them. This CDR3 contains 13 residues. Per germline, CDR1 MNHNS and CDR2 SASEGT. In DNA, the CDR3 is TGTGCCAGCAGTGATACAGCCTTCTACGAGCAGTACTTC. It yields the protein CASSDTAFYEQYF.

V usage is TRBV12-3 or TRBV12-4 and J usage is TRBJ2-7; TRBD1 matches at 7 bases. The CDR3 covers 13 residues. After removal of 6 bases from V and 4 bases from J, the junction contained 6 bases not matched to a gene. CDR3 DNA: TGTGCCAGCAGGACCGGGACAGTTTACGAGCAGTACTTC. It is translated as CASRTGTVYEQYF.

CDR3 coding DNA: TGTGCCACCAGGGGGACAGGGGGCTTAGAGACCCAGTACTTC. It is translated as CATRGTGGLETQYF. This sequence joins TRBV24-1 and TRBJ2-5; TRBD1 matches 12 bases. J was trimmed by 4 bases and V by 7 bases; bases with no gene match: 3. The V gene's germline CDR1 is KGHDR and CDR2 SFDVKD. The CDR3 is 14 amino acids.

The rearrangement joins TRBV5-1 to TRBJ2-5; 10 bases map to TRBD1. The CDR3 runs to 17 residues. Germline CDR1 SGHRS, CDR2 YFSETQ. Trimming took 2 bases from V and 2 from J; bases not matched to a gene: 9. The CDR3 sequence is CASSFSPGQGIQETQYF. CDR3 in DNA: TGCGCCAGCAGCTTCAGCCCGGGACAGGGGATACAAGAGACCCAGTACTTC.

V is TRBV28 and J is TRBJ1-1; a possible D gene is TRBD1 (5 bases). Deletions cut 11 bases from V and 0 bases from J, with 19 bases between. CDR3 length equals 15 residues. Germline lookup yields CDR1 MDHEN and CDR2 SYDVKM. The chain's CDR3 is CAYRSREGLNTEAFF. The CDR3 DNA follows: TGTGCCTACCGATCCAGGGAGGGCTTGAACACTGAAGCTTTCTTT.

This clone was seen only once. The rearrangement joins TRBV7-8 to TRBJ1-4; D ambiguous. The CDR3 spans 14 residues. V was trimmed by 10 bases and J by 3 bases, leaving 15 bases between them. Germline V lookup: CDR1 SGHVS, CDR2 FQNEAQ. The CDR3 sequence is CATLEGPANEKLFF. The DNA for the CDR3 is TGTGCCACTCTGGAGGGCCCGGCTAATGAAAAACTGTTTTTT.

The chain is built from TRBV4-3 and TRBJ1-2; 8 nucleotides agree with TRBD1. The CDR3 is 15 residues long. The V gene end was trimmed by 3 bases and the J gene end by 5 bases; junction bases not matched to a gene: 8. Germline values: CDR1 LGHNA, CDR2 YSLEER. The CDR3 reads CASSHATGAVYGYTF. CDR3 DNA sequence: TGCGCCAGCAGCCACGCGACAGGGGCGGTATATGGCTACACCTTC.

This chain links TRBV7-2 with TRBJ1-6, with 7 nucleotides matching TRBD1. From germline, CDR1 is SGHTA and CDR2 FQGNSA. The CDR3 length is 14 residues. Germline trimming cut 1 base from V and 10 bases from J; bases unmatched to any gene: 4. In DNA form, the CDR3 reads TGTGCCAGCAGCTTAGGACAGGGCACGTCACCCCTCCACTTT. This sequence encodes CASSLGQGTSPLHF.

The V gene is TRBV23-1, the J gene TRBJ1-2; D is uncertain. TRBV23-1 is an open reading frame whose function is uncertain. This CDR3 has 13 residues. The V end lost 4 bases, the J end lost 7 bases, and 13 bases lay between the germline ends. This CDR3 reads CASSLDRVAGYTF. DNA for the CDR3: TGCGCCAGCAGTCTCGACCGGGTGGCTGGCTACACCTTC.

The chain recombines TRBV5-6 with TRBJ1-5; no clear D gene. Trimming left V 0 bases short and J 1 base short, with 14 bases between. Looked up from germline, CDR1 is SGHDT and CDR2 is YYEEEE. The CDR3 totals 17 residues. CDR3 DNA: TGTGCCAGCAGCTTGGGGGAAGGGTCGGGGAGCAATCAGCCCCAGCATTTT. This encodes CASSLGEGSGSNQPQHF.

The genes are TRBV7-9 and TRBJ2-1, with D maybe TRBD1 (5 bases). The CDR3 is made up of 15 amino acids. Germline V gives CDR1 SEHNR, CDR2 FQNEAQ (reference sequence). Deletions cut 5 bases from V and 8 bases from J, with 19 bases between. The CDR3 protein is CASSTYQGSLDEQFF. The CDR3 DNA follows: TGTGCCAGCAGCACCTATCAGGGAAGCCTGGATGAGCAGTTCTTC.

This chain uses TRBV13 with TRBJ1-5; tentative D call: TRBD1 (5 bases). Germline lookup yields CDR1 PRHDT and CDR2 FYEKMQ (reference sequence). The CDR3 has 14 amino acids. V was trimmed by 0 bases and J by 5 bases, leaving 8 bases between them. CDR3 residues: CASSLGQGDQPQHF. The CDR3 nucleotides are TGTGCCAGCAGCTTAGGCCAAGGGGATCAGCCCCAGCATTTT.

The chain has TRBV24-1 and TRBJ1-2, with 8 bases matching TRBD1. Germline CDR1 reads KGHDR; CDR2 reads SFDVKD. The CDR3 runs 17 residues. The V segment lost 3 bases and the J segment 8 bases; nucleotides outside the gene matches: 16. This CDR3 reads CATSDPTYTGGVEGYTF. In DNA form, the CDR3 reads TGTGCCACCAGTGATCCCACCTATACAGGGGGGGTAGAAGGCTACACCTTC.

The J gene is TRBJ1-2, the V gene TRBV27; TRBD1 matches at 9 bases. J gave up 8 bases and V 5 bases, and 6 bases lay outside the gene matches. CDR3 length: 13 amino acids. Per germline, CDR1 MNHEY and CDR2 SMNVEV (reference sequence). The CDR3 reads CASSTGGSEGYTF. CDR3 coding DNA: TGTGCCAGCAGTACAGGGGGCTCTGAGGGCTACACCTTC.

The sample holds a few counts of this clone. The chain has TRBV7-2 and TRBJ2-5; TRBD2 matches 8 bases. Unmatched junction bases numbered 4, after V lost 3 bases and J lost 1 base. The CDR3 consists of 15 residues. Germline-derived CDR1 and CDR2 are SGHTA and FQGNSA. The CDR3 here is CASSFGGGTQETQYF. The CDR3 DNA reads as TGTGCCAGCAGCTTCGGCGGGGGGACCCAAGAGACCCAGTACTTC.

The chain couples TRBV21-1 to TRBJ2-5; the listed D gene, TRBD1, was not tested against the DNA. TRBV21-1 is designated a pseudogene. This CDR3 comprises 14 residues. This CDR3 reads CASRGRSYQETQYF. DNA of the CDR3: TGTGCCAGCAGGGGGCGATCGTACCAAGAGACCCAGTACTTC.

This sequence joins TRBV28 and TRBJ2-7, with a possible D match to TRBD2 (6 bases). The germline V gene encodes CDR1 MDHEN and CDR2 SYDVKM. The CDR3 spans 18 residues. Deletions cut 1 base from V and 4 bases from J, with 23 bases between. In DNA, the CDR3 is TGTGCCAGCAGTTTATCGACCCTGGGAGTAGCGGAGTTTTACGAGCAGTACTTC. Its protein product is CASSLSTLGVAEFYEQYF.

The chain combines TRBV20-1 with TRBJ1-1, with D possibly TRBD1 on 5 matching bases. The ends were cut back, 3 bases at V and 4 bases at J, with 15 bases in the middle. The CDR3 sequence is 14 residues long. Looked up from germline, CDR1 is DFQATT and CDR2 is SNEGSKA (reference sequence). DNA of the CDR3: TGCAGTGCTAGTTACCCGGGTGGGGCCACTGAAGCTTTCTTT. This translates into CSASYPGGATEAFF.

V is TRBV4-3 and J is TRBJ2-7, with TRBD2 identical over 7 bases. The CDR3 loop spans 18 amino acids. V trimming: 1 base; J trimming: 2 bases; junction bases outside the gene matches: 14. Looked up from germline, CDR1 is LGHNA and CDR2 is YSLEER. CDR3 coding DNA: TGCGCCAGCAGCCAAGGCAGACTAGCCTCCGGGCCAACCTACGAGCAGTACTTC. Translation gives CASSQGRLASGPTYEQYF.

Comments on this clone: Compared with germline, one end of the junction differs, possibly owing to a read error. This sequence joins TRBV3-1 (or the pseudogene TRBV3-2) and TRBJ2-4; TRBD2 agrees at 12 bases. The V gene's germline CDR1 is LGHDT and CDR2 YNNKEL (reference sequence). The CDR3 runs to 13 residues. CDR3 sequence (DNA): TGTGCCAGCAGCCAAGCGGATGGACTAGCGGGGAATTTC. Residues: CASSQADGLAGNF.

This clone was seen more than once but under ten times. The rearrangement uses TRBV2 and TRBJ1-3; D perhaps matches TRBD1 (5 bases). In germline, CDR1 is SNHLY, CDR2 FYNNEI. The CDR3 has 15 amino acids. V was cut by 0 bases and J by 1 base, with 7 bases left in between. The CDR3 nucleotides are TGTGCCAGCAGTGAAGCGGGACTGTCTGGAAACACCATATATTTT. This codes for CASSEAGLSGNTIYF.

This rearrangement joins TRBV2 to TRBJ1-2; D uncertain. V lost 10 bases and J lost 9, with 21 bases in between. CDR1 is SNHLY and CDR2 is FYNNEI in the germline V gene. The CDR3 runs to 13 residues. In DNA form, the CDR3 reads TGTGCCATCCCACCCCGGGGAGGCCGCAGCTACACCTTC. This sequence encodes CAIPPRGGRSYTF.

This clone was detected only once. The CDR3 DNA reads as TGTGCCAGCAGCATCGGGGGGCCTTCACCCCTCCACTTT. It codes for CASSIGGPSPLHF. The V and J genes are TRBV28 and TRBJ1-6; TRBD1 might be the D (6 bases). The CDR3 is 13 residues long. V was pared by 6 bases and J by 9 bases, with 12 bases between. Looked up from germline, CDR1 is MDHEN and CDR2 is SYDVKM.

The rearrangement links TRBV18 to TRBJ2-2, with TRBD1 identical over 8 bases. The CDR3 is 16 residues long. The ends lost 2 bases at V and 4 bases at J; junction bases unmatched: 6. Germline CDR1 is KGHSH and CDR2 is LQKENI. The CDR3 DNA follows: TGTGCCAGCTCACCATCACAGGGGGAGGTCACCGGGGAGCTGTTTTTT. Its translation: CASSPSQGEVTGELFF. Together with reference TRBV18 and TRBJ2-2, the CDR3 gives the full variable domain: NAGVMQNPRHLVRRRGQEARLRCSPMKGHSHVYWYRQLPEEGLKFMVYLQKENIIDESGMPKERFSAEFPKEGPSILRIQQVVRGDSAAYFCASSPSQGEVTGELFFGEGSRLTVL.

This rearrangement joins TRBV7-2 to TRBJ2-1; TRBD2 agrees at 11 bases. V lost 1 base to trimming and J lost 4 bases; unmatched junction nucleotides: 3. Looked up from germline, CDR1 is SGHTA and CDR2 is FQGNSA. The CDR3 totals 16 residues. The CDR3 region has the DNA TGTGCCAGCAGCTTAGATCTAGCGGGGGGTTACAATGAGCAGTTCTTC. Translated, it gives CASSLDLAGGYNEQFF.

The CDR3, as DNA: TGTGCCAGCAGTTACTCCCGGGAATGGTATGGCTACACCTTC. Translating gives CASSYSREWYGYTF. The rearrangement links TRBV6-5 to TRBJ1-2; D ambiguous. CDR1 and CDR2 (germline): MNHEY, SVGAGI. Trimming removed 0 bases at V and 5 bases at J, with 10 bases between. This CDR3 has 14 residues.

The CDR3 DNA reads TGCGCCAGCAGCTGGACAGGTACTGGGTGGGAGCAGTACTTC. Protein: CASSWTGTGWEQYF. The chain combines TRBV5-1 with TRBJ2-7; 7 bases agree with TRBD1. Germline CDR1 and CDR2: SGHRS and YFSETQ. The V segment lost 3 bases and the J segment 7 bases; nucleotides outside the gene matches: 10. The CDR3 length is 14 residues. Variable domain in full (rest from reference TRBV5-1 and TRBJ2-7): KAGVTQTPRYLIKTRGQQVTLSCSPISGHRSVSWYQQTPGQGLQFLFEYFSETQRNKGNFPGRFSGRQFSNSRSEMNVSTLELGDSALYLCASSWTGTGWEQYFGPGTRLTVT.

The chain couples TRBV5-1 to TRBJ1-4, with 7 positions matching TRBD1. The CDR3 extends over 18 amino acids. Germline V lookup: CDR1 SGHRS, CDR2 YFSETQ. The V segment lost 0 bases and the J segment 6 bases; nucleotides outside the gene matches: 14. The CDR3: CASSLAGEQGRNDEKLFF. CDR3 coding DNA: TGCGCCAGCAGCTTGGCCGGGGAACAGGGGAGGAATGATGAAAAACTGTTTTTT. Using reference TRBV5-1 and TRBJ1-4 for the parts outside the CDR3, the full variable domain is KAGVTQTPRYLIKTRGQQVTLSCSPISGHRSVSWYQQTPGQGLQFLFEYFSETQRNKGNFPGRFSGRQFSNSRSEMNVSTLELGDSALYLCASSLAGEQGRNDEKLFFGSGTQLSVL.

This chain links TRBV9 with TRBJ2-1; D remains ambiguous. The length of the CDR3 is 15 residues. The V gene's germline CDR1 is SGDLS and CDR2 YYNGEE. V was trimmed by 1 base and J by 4 bases, leaving 12 bases between them. For the CDR3, the DNA is TGTGCCAGCAGCGTATCCCCGCAGATTTACAATGAGCAGTTCTTC. Its protein is CASSVSPQIYNEQFF.

The table lists this clone with a count of one. V is TRBV4-3 and J is TRBJ2-1; the match to TRBD2 covers 12 bases. There are 17 residues in the CDR3. Trimming at V came to 0 bases and at J to 4 bases, leaving 4 bases not matched to a gene. Looked up from germline, CDR1 is LGHNA and CDR2 is YSLEER. In DNA form, the CDR3 reads TGCGCCAGCAGCCAAGATCGGCTAGCGGGGGGGTACAATGAGCAGTTCTTC. Its translation: CASSQDRLAGGYNEQFF.